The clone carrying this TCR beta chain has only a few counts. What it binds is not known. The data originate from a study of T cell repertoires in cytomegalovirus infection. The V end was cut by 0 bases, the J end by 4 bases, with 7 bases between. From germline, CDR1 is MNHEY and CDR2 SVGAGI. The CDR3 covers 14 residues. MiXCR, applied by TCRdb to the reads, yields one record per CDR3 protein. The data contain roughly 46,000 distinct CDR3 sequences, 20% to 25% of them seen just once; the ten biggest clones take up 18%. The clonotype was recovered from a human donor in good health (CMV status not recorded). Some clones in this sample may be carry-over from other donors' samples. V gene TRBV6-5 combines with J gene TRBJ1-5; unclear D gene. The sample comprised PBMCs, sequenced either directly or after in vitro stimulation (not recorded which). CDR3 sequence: CASSYSRGNQPQHF. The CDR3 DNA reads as TGTGCCAGCAGTTACTCGAGAGGTAATCAGCCCCAGCATTTT.